This T cell receptor beta chain is drawn from a study of PD-1 blockade in mismatch repair-deficient tumors. Study as a whole: All were previously treated, progressing patients with about 11 mismatch repair-deficient cancer types.

PCR or immunohistochemistry showed mismatch repair deficiency in every enrolled patient. Germline V CDR1 and CDR2: MNHEY, SMNVEV (reference sequence). V was pared by 4 bases and J by 3 bases, with 12 bases between. CDR3 length: 14 amino acids. Assay used: immunoSEQ multiplex PCR; TCRdb lists only in-frame clones, some missing. The sample lists tens of thousands of clones; around 84% were seen once. This chain links TRBV27 with TRBJ1-2; TRBD1 is a possible D gene (6 bases). The receptor was derived from an adult with mismatch repair-deficient cancer. Sequenced material: PBMCs, taken before pembrolizumab treatment. DNA of the CDR3: TGTGCCAGCAGTTCTCAGGGGCCCGACTATGGCTACACCTTC. It translates to CASSSQGPDYGYTF.